Included here is one TCR beta chain sequence, with context. Its binding antigen is unknown. No base qualities exist here, and no much larger clone lies one base off it. This sample was taken from a study of blood T cell repertoires in COVID-19 (TCRdb year 2020). Study-level background: The collaborator samples originated in the United States, Italy and Spain and spanned the acute and convalescent phases of COVID-19. The prospective study material was composed of cDNA or gDNA derived from T cells, B-cell-depleted T cells, or PBMCs. Deeply sampled blood TCRbeta repertoires from subjects exposed to, actively infected with, or recovered from COVID-19 were included in the dataset. A freely available public database, intended as a resource for researchers studying the immune response to SARS-CoV-2, is where the repertoires were released. Samples came from the ongoing ImmuneRACE study (first 160 participants) plus 1,254 subjects from 6 global collaborators. A de-identified subject ID, COVID-19 status, age in years and sex were almost always included in the sample metadata. HLA class I and class II types, where available, came from metadata supplied by the sample provider rather than from assay-based typing. Overall study results and their limits: Clinical and demographic metadata were provided uncurated, with the amount varying by source and participant.

Here V drops 6 bases and J drops 4 bases, and the junction holds 11 bases not matched to any gene. The CDR3 spans 17 residues, from the cysteine through the phenylalanine. Only CDR3 DNA is held: 51 bases, read in frame from base 1. CDR1 MDHEN and CDR2 SYDVKM were looked up in the germline V gene. TCRbeta CDR3 regions were amplified from genomic DNA using the immunoSEQ Assay, a bias-controlled multiplex PCR. In the authors' own workflow: Nucleated cell counts per sample were estimated from amplification of reference gene primers within the assay. To quantify the absolute abundance of each unique TCRbeta CDR3 rearrangement, sequence reads were collapsed and filtered. For each sample, productive Simpson clonality was calculated as the square root of Simpson's diversity index across productive rearrangements. In its TCRdb copy, this immuneACCESS table keeps in-frame sequences only and misses some clones. Where compared with another copy, unresolved V genes explain less than half of these, and the others have no known cause. V and J calls and clone size follow that table, whereas D and trimming were derived from the DNA. Counted in this sample were 150,000 to 200,000 clones; around four fifths of them appeared once. Roughly 15% of the sample is taken by the ten largest.

At one collaborating source in Seattle, patients were enrolled during active infection and were followed longitudinally through the course of disease. The collaborating institutions used their own protocols to collect whole blood in K2EDTA tubes. For TCRbeta analysis, collaborator samples were shipped as frozen whole blood, as isolated PBMCs, or as DNA extracted from either sample type. This receptor was obtained from a woman in her seventies with COVID-19, enrolled during active disease. The sample was peripheral blood. The chain is encoded by TRBV28 joined to TRBJ2-3; 12 middle bases align to TRBD2. DNA sequence: TGTGCCAGCAGCCGACCAACTAGCGGGAGGAGCCCAGATACGCAGTATTTT. This codes for CASSRPTSGRSPDTQYF. Outside the CDR3, residues come from the reference TRBV28 and TRBJ2-3 proteins, so the full variable domain is: DVKVTQSSRYLVKRTGEKVFLECVQDMDHENMFWYRQDPGLGLRLIYFSYDVKMKEKGDIPEGYSVSREKKERFSLILESASTNQTSMYLCASSRPTSGRSPDTQYFGPGTRLTVL.